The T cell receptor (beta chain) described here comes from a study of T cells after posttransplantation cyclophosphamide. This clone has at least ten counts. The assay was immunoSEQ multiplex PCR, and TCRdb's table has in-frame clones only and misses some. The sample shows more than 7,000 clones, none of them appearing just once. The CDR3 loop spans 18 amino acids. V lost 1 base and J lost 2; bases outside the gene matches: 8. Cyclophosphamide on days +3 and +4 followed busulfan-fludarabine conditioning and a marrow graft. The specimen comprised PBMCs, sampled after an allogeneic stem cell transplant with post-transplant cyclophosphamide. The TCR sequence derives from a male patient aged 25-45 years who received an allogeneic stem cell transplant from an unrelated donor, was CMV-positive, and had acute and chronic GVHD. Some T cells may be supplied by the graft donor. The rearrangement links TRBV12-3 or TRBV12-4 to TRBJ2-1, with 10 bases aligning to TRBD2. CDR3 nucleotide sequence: TGTGCCAGCAGTTTAGGTCTAGCGGGAGTCCAACCCTACAATGAGCAGTTCTTC. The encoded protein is CASSLGLAGVQPYNEQFF.